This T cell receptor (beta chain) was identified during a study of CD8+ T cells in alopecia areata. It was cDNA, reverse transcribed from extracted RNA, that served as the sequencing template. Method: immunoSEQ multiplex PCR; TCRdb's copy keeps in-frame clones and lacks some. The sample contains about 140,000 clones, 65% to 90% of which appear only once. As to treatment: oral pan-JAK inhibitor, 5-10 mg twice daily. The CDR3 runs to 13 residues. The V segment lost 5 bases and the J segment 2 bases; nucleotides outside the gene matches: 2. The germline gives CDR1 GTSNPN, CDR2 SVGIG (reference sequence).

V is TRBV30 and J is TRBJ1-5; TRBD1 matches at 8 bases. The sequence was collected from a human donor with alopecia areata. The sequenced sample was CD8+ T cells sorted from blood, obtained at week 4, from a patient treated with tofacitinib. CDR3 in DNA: TGTGCCTGGGCGACAGGGGGCAATCAGCCCCAGCATTTT. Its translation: CAWATGGNQPQHF.